The T cell receptor beta chain under discussion was sequenced for a study of regulatory T cells in long-lasting Graves disease. Time point noted: newly diagnosed GD, antithyroid drugs for less than 3 months. RNA isolated from PBMCs was used to make the TCR library. Libraries of TCR beta came from iRepertoire HTBI primers plus Arm-PCR of CDR3 regions. TCRdb re-called the multiplex PCR reads with MiXCR, one entry per CDR3 protein. The table records approximately 560,000 distinct CDR3 sequences, more than 15% of them present only once. This clonotype came up many times. This sample was shared with a second study, whose subject was T cells in Graves' hyperthyroidism and ophthalmopathy.

The sample in question was peripheral blood mononuclear cells (PBMCs), obtained at new diagnosis, from a patient treated with antithyroid drugs. This TCR derives from a man aged 18 to 29 with Graves disease.

The CDR3 DNA sequence: TGTGCCAGCAGCCGATGGGGTACTGAAGCTTTCTTT. As protein: CASSRWGTEAFF. V is TRBV27 and J is TRBJ1-1; D remains unclear. Germline CDR1 MNHEY, CDR2 SMNVEV (reference sequence). The germline V and J ends were trimmed by 6 bases and 5 bases, with 10 bases remaining between them. CDR3 length equals 12 residues.